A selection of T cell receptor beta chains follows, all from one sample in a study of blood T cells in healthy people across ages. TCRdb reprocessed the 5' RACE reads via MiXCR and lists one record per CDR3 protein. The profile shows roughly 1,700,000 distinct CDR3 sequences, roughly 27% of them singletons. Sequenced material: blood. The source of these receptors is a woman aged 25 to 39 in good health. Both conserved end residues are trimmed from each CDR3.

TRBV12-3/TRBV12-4 ASSLSGGAYKQY
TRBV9 ASSVVGGADTQY
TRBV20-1 SATGVGVETQY
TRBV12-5 ASGTRTGRGIKQF
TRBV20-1 SAIGGTYDEQY
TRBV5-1 ASSPQQGRDEQY
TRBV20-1 SARVGGEKLF
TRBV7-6 ASSPYRGPNGYT
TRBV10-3 AIRRGQGYEQY
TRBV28 ASRMTASGYT
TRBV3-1 ASGVNYEQF
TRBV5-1 ASSRGEGRETQY
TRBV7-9 ASSFMTGVNTEAF
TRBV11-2 ASNPSAGVQETQY
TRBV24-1 ATIYGTDTQY
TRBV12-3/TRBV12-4 ARSSSGFGYGYT